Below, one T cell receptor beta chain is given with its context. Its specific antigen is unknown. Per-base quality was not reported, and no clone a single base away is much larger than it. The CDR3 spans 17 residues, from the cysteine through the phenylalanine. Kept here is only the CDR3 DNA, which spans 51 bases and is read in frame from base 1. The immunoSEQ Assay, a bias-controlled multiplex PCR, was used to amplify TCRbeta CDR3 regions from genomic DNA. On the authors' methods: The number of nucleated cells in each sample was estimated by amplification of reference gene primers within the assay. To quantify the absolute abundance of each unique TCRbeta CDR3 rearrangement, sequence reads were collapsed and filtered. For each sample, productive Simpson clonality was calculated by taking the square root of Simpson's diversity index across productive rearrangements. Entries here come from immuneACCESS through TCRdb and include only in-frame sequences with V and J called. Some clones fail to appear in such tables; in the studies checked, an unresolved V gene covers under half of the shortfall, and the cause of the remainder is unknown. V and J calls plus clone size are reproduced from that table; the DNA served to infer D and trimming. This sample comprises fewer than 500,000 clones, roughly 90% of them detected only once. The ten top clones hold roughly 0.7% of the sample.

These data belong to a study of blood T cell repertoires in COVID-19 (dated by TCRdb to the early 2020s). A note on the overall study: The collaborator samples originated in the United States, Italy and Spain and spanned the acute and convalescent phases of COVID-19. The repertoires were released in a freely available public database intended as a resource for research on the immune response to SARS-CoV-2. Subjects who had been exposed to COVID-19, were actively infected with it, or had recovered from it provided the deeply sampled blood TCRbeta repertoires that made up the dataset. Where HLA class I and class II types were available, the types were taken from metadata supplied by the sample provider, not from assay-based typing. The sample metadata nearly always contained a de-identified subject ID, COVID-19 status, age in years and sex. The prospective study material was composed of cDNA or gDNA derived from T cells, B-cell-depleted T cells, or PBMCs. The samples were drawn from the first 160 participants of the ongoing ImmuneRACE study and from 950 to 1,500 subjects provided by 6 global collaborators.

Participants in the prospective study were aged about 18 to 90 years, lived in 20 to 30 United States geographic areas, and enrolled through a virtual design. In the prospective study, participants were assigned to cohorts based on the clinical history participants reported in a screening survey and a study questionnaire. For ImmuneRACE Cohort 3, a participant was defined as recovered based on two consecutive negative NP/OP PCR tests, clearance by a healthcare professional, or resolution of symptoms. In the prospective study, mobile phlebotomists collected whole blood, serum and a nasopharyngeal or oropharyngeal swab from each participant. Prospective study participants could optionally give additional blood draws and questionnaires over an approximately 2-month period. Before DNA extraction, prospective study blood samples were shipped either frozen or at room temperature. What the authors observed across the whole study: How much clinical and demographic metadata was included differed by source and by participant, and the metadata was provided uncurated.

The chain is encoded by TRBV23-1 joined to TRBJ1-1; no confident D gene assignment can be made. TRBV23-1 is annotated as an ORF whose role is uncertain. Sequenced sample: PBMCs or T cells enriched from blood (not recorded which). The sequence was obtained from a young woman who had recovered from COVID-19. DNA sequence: TGCGCTCTGGGAGGGCAGGCTGCGGTAAAGTGGAACACTGAAGCTTTCTTT. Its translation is CALGGQAAVKWNTEAFF.